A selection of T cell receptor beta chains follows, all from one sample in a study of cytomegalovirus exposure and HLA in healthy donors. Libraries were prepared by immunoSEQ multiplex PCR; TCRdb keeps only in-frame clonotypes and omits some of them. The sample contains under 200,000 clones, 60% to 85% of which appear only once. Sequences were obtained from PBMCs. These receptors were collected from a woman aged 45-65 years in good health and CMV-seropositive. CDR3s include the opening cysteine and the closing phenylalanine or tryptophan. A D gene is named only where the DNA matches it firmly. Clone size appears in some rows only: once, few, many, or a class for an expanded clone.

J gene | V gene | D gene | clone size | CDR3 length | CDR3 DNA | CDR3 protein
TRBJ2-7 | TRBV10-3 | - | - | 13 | TGTGCCATCGGCCCCCCGGCGGTCTACGAGCAGTACTTC | CAIGPPAVYEQYF
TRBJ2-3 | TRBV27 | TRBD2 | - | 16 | TGTGCCAGCAGTTTATCCGACGCTAGCGGGAGAGATACGCAGTATTTT | CASSLSDASGRDTQYF
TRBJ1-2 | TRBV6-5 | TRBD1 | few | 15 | TGTGCCAGCAGTTACCGGGACAGTCGTGAAGAGGGCTACACCTTC | CASSYRDSREEGYTF
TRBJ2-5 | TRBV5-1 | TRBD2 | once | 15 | TGCGCCAGCAGCTTTAGCGGGGGGTCTCAAGAGACCCAGTACTTC | CASSFSGGSQETQYF
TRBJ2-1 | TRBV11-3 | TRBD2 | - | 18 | TGTGCCAGCAGCCTCTCGGGGTTGAGCGGGAGGATCGTCGATGAGCAGTTCTTC | CASSLSGLSGRIVDEQFF
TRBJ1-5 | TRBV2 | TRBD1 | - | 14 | TGTGCCAGCAGTCTTTCGACAGGGAGGCAGCCCCAGCATTTT | CASSLSTGRQPQHF
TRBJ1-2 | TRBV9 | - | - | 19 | TGTGCCAGCAGCGTAGGGAGGGGCCCTAACCGAACGACCGGCTATGGCTACACCTTC | CASSVGRGPNRTTGYGYTF
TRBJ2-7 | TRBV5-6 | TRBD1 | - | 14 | TGTGCCAGCACCCTTGGGGACAGGGGCTACGAGCAGTACTTC | CASTLGDRGYEQYF
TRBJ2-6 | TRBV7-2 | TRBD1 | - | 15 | TGTGCCAGCAGCCCAACAGGGGTTGGGGCCAACGTCCTGACTTTC | CASSPTGVGANVLTF
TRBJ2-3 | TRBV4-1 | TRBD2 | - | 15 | TGCGCCAGCAGCCAAGAAGCGGGGGGGCGAGATACGCAGTATTTT | CASSQEAGGRDTQYF
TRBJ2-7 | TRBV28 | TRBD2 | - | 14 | TGTGCCAGCTCGACTAGCGGGACCTTCAACGAGCAGTACTTC | CASSTSGTFNEQYF
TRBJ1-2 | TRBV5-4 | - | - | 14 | TGTGCCAGCAGCTCCAGCAGGGTAGGGTATGGCTACACCTTC | CASSSSRVGYGYTF
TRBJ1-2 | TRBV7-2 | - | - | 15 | TGTGCCAGCAGCTCCCGGATTGGACAGCACTATGGCTACACCTTC | CASSSRIGQHYGYTF
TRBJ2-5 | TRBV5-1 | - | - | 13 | TGCGCCAGCAGGCCCGGGAACCAAGAGACCCAGTACTTC | CASRPGNQETQYF
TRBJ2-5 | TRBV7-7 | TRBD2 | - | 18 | TGTGCTAGCAGCTTAGGCGGGATAGCGGGGGGAGTCGGAGAGACCCAGTACTTC | CASSLGGIAGGVGETQYF
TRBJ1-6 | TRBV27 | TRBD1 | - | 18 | TGTGCCAGCAGTTCAGACCCGGGGAACAGGGGGCGAAATTCACCCCTCCACTTT | CASSSDPGNRGRNSPLHF
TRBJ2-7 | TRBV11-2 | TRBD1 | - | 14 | TGTGCCAGCAGCTTGGACAGGGGACTTGACGAGCAGTACTTC | CASSLDRGLDEQYF
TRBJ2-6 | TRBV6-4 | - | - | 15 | TGTGCCAGCAGCCCTGGGGGGGCCGGGGCCAACGTCCTGACTTTC | CASSPGGAGANVLTF
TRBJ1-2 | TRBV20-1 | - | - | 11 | TGCAGTGCTAGAGTCCCCGGTGGCTACACCTTC | CSARVPGGYTF
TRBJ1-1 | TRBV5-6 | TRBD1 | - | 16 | TGTGCCAGCAGCTTGGTCGGTGGGACAGGGAACACTGAAGCTTTCTTT | CASSLVGGTGNTEAFF
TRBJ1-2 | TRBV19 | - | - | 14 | TGTGCCAGTAGTATAGATGCAGGGGAATATGGCTACACCTTC | CASSIDAGEYGYTF
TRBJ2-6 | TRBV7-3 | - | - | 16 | TGTGCCAGCAGCTTGGACAGTTCCTCTGGGGCCAACGTCCTGACTTTC | CASSLDSSSGANVLTF
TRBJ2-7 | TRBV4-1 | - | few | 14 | TGCGCCAGCAGCCAAGGGACAGTTGGTTACGAGCAGTACTTC | CASSQGTVGYEQYF
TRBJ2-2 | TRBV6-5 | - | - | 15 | TGTGCCAGCAGTACCCTGGGGGGGAACACCGGGGAGCTGTTTTTT | CASSTLGGNTGELFF
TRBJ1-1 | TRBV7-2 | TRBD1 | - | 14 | TGTGCCAGCAGCTTATACAGGGGAAACACTGAAGCTTTCTTT | CASSLYRGNTEAFF
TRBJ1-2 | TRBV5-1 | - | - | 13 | TGCGCCAGCAGCGTTACAGGGAAGGAAGGCTACACCTTC | CASSVTGKEGYTF
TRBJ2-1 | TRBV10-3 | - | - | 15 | TGTGCCATCAGTGGGGGGACTGGCTCCTACAATGAGCAGTTCTTC | CAISGGTGSYNEQFF
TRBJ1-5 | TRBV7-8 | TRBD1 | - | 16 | TGTGCCAGCAGCGATTATCGGGCAGGGGGCTTGAAGCCCCAGCATTTT | CASSDYRAGGLKPQHF
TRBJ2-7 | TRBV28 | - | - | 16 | TGTGCCAGCCAACCCCCCGCGGCAGGGGGGTCCTACGAGCAGTACTTC | CASQPPAAGGSYEQYF
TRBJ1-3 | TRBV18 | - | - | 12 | TGTGCCAGCTCATTATCTGGAAACACCATATATTTT | CASSLSGNTIYF
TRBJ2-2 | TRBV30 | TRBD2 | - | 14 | TGTGCCTGGAGATCGCGGGAGGGCACCGGGGAGCTGTTTTTT | CAWRSREGTGELFF
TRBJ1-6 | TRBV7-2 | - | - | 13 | TGTGCCAGCAGCTTAGAACAAGATTCACCCCTCCACTTT | CASSLEQDSPLHF
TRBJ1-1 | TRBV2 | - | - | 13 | TGTGCCAGCAGGAGGGAAGGGCACACTGAAGCTTTCTTT | CASRREGHTEAFF